What follows are 24 T cell receptor beta chains derived from one specimen sequenced in a study of T cell responses to AZD1222 COVID-19 vaccine. Here immunoSEQ multiplex PCR was the method, and the copy in TCRdb shows in-frame clones only, minus some. Among about 180,000 clones listed, just over 85% were seen once. The source material was peripheral blood, sampled 28 days after the second AZD1222 dose. The receptors here all came from an adult who received the AZD1222 COVID-19 vaccine.

CDR3 protein: CASSYSATSGNTIYF. In DNA, the CDR3 is TGTGCCAGCAGTTACTCCGCCACCTCTGGAAACACCATATATTTT. This chain links TRBV6-5 with TRBJ1-3; no reliable D call. The ends were cut back, 0 bases at V and 0 bases at J, with 6 bases in the middle. CDR1 is MNHEY and CDR2 is SVGAGI in the germline V gene. The CDR3 sequence is 15 residues long.

The chain carries TRBV25-1 and TRBJ1-6; D unclear. CDR3 length: 16 amino acids. Per the germline V gene, CDR1 is MGHDK and CDR2 is SYGVNS. The V end lost 2 bases, the J end lost 1 base, and 9 bases lay between the germline ends. In DNA, the CDR3 is TGTGCCAGCAGTGAACGCGGACGGTCCTATAATTCACCCCTCCACTTT. Protein product: CASSERGRSYNSPLHF.

The chain employs TRBV7-9 and TRBJ2-7; 9 bases are a match to TRBD1. CDR1 is SEHNR, CDR2 FQNEAQ, per germline (reference sequence). This CDR3 comprises 15 residues. V lost 5 bases and J lost 3; bases outside the gene matches: 8. In DNA, the CDR3 is TGTGCCAGCAGCCGTCCAGGGACAGGGAACTACGAGCAGTACTTC. Protein: CASSRPGTGNYEQYF.

The rearrangement joins TRBV3-1 (or the pseudogene TRBV3-2) to TRBJ2-1; 8 bases agree with TRBD2. CDR1 LGHDT and CDR2 YNNKEL come from the germline V gene (reference sequence). With 3 bases clipped from V and 4 bases from J, the junction kept 8 bases outside the gene matches. The length of the CDR3 is 16 residues. CDR3 bases: TGTGCCAGCAGCCATTCACGGGGGGGCAGATACAATGAGCAGTTCTTC. Translated, it gives CASSHSRGGRYNEQFF.

This clone was seen a few times. The rearrangement joins TRBV11-2 to TRBJ2-5; 8 bases align to TRBD2. V lost 4 bases, J lost 8 bases, and 6 bases stayed unmatched. CDR1 and CDR2 (germline): SGHAT, FQNNGV. CDR3 length equals 13 residues. CDR3 DNA: TGTGCCAGCAGCTCCATAGCGGGGCAAACCCAGTACTTC. Translating it yields CASSSIAGQTQYF.

The CDR3 region is CASSPVGTGVEQYF. The CDR3 coding sequence is TGTGCCAGCTCCCCGGTTGGGACAGGGGTCGAGCAGTACTTC. The chain combines TRBV18 with TRBJ2-7, with 10 bases that match TRBD1. Germline V lookup: CDR1 KGHSH, CDR2 LQKENI. This CDR3 is built from 14 residues. Trimming at V came to 6 bases and at J to 6 bases, leaving 8 bases not matched to a gene.

V and J are TRBV18 and TRBJ1-1; tentative D call: TRBD1 (5 bases). CDR1 is KGHSH and CDR2 is LQKENI in the germline V gene. The CDR3 loop spans 14 amino acids. The V end was cut by 2 bases, the J end by 4 bases, with 11 bases between. The CDR3 is CASSPVTQGTEAFF. The CDR3 DNA follows: TGTGCCAGCTCACCAGTTACTCAGGGCACTGAAGCTTTCTTT.

The chain has TRBV5-1 and TRBJ2-7; 7 bases agree with TRBD1. Per the germline V gene, CDR1 is SGHRS and CDR2 is YFSETQ. The CDR3 is made up of 15 amino acids. The J segment lost 6 bases and the V segment lost 1 base, leaving 10 bases of the junction unmatched. The CDR3 region is CASSLRDRIIGEQYF. In DNA form, the CDR3 reads TGCGCCAGCAGCTTGAGGGACAGAATAATCGGCGAGCAGTACTTC.

Only one count was recorded for this clone. V is TRBV7-2 and J is TRBJ1-2, with 7 bases that match TRBD1. There are 13 residues in the CDR3. V lost 5 bases, J lost 7 bases, and 7 bases stayed unmatched. In germline, CDR1 is SGHTA, CDR2 FQGNSA. CDR3 loop: CASSAPRTGGYTF. CDR3 coding DNA: TGTGCCAGCAGCGCGCCACGGACAGGTGGCTACACCTTC.

V gene TRBV4-1 combines with J gene TRBJ2-3, with TRBD2 matching 8 bases. Looked up from germline, CDR1 is MGHRA and CDR2 is YSYEKL. CDR3 size: 18 residues. The trim removed 1 base at V and 2 bases at J, leaving 11 bases unmatched. CDR3: CASSQGATSGISTDTQYF. CDR3 sequence (DNA): TGCGCCAGCAGCCAAGGAGCAACTAGCGGAATTTCCACAGATACGCAGTATTTT.

This clone has a handful of counts. This chain links TRBV24-1 with TRBJ1-6; 8 bases align to TRBD1. Germline V gene lookup returns CDR1 KGHDR and CDR2 SFDVKD. V was clipped by 5 bases and J by 5 bases; unmatched bases: 7. The CDR3 has 16 amino acids. The CDR3 bases are TGTGCCACCAGTGGGCAGCAGGGGGCCCATAATTCACCCCTCCACTTT. This gives the protein CATSGQQGAHNSPLHF.

V and J are TRBV10-3 and TRBJ2-7, with 7 bases matching TRBD1. This CDR3 region has 12 residues. Germline V gene sequence: CDR1 ENHRY, CDR2 SYGVKD. V trimming: 11 bases; J trimming: 0 bases; junction bases outside the gene matches: 4. The CDR3 reads CAAGTVSYEQYF. In DNA, the CDR3 is TGTGCCGCAGGGACAGTCTCCTACGAGCAGTACTTC.

The chain has TRBV5-1 and TRBJ2-5; no clear D. Per germline, CDR1 SGHRS and CDR2 YFSETQ. CDR3 size: 15 residues. V was cut by 0 bases and J by 3 bases, with 12 bases left in between. The CDR3 nucleotides are TGCGCCAGCAGCTTGGTATTATCTGGGGAAGAGACCCAGTACTTC. This sequence encodes CASSLVLSGEETQYF.

The rearrangement links TRBV28 to TRBJ2-7, with D possibly being TRBD1 or TRBD2 (5 bases each). The CDR3 extends over 11 amino acids. The germline gives CDR1 MDHEN, CDR2 SYDVKM. The V end lost 7 bases, the J end lost 6 bases, and 10 bases lay between the germline ends. The CDR3 DNA sequence: TGTGCCAGCAAAACCGGGGCCGAGCAGTACTTC. Translated, it gives CASKTGAEQYF.

The genes are TRBV10-3 and TRBJ1-3; a weak D match, TRBD1 (6 bases). Germline V gene sequence: CDR1 ENHRY, CDR2 SYGVKD. This CDR3 is built from 15 residues. V lost 8 bases to trimming and J lost 0 bases, with 14 bases between them. CDR3 nucleotides: TGTGCCATCTACCGGGACACATCCTCTGGAAACACCATATATTTT. Protein product: CAIYRDTSSGNTIYF.

This clone appeared once. The J gene is TRBJ1-5, the V gene TRBV3-1 (or the pseudogene TRBV3-2); no definite D call. Germline V lookup: CDR1 LGHDT, CDR2 YNNKEL (reference sequence). Trimming took off 6 bases at V and 6 bases at J, with 18 bases between the two ends. The CDR3 runs 15 residues. The CDR3 reads CASSQLAGSGQPQHF. Written as DNA, the CDR3 is TGTGCCAGCAGTCAACTGGCAGGATCGGGTCAGCCCCAGCATTTT.

The CDR3 nucleotides are TGCAGCGTTGAAGTGCTAAGGGGGCGTAATGAAAAACTGTTTTTT. It specifies CSVEVLRGRNEKLFF. V usage is TRBV29-1 and J usage is TRBJ1-4, with 7 positions matching TRBD1. CDR3 size: 15 residues. CDR1 SQVTM and CDR2 ANQGSEA come from the germline V gene. The J segment lost 4 bases and the V segment lost 1 base, leaving 6 bases of the junction unmatched.

The V gene is TRBV19, the J gene TRBJ1-4, with 7 bases aligning to TRBD1. J lost 7 bases, V lost 8 bases, and 7 bases had no gene match. The CDR3 runs 13 residues. The germline CDR1 and CDR2 sequences are LNHDA and SQIVND (reference sequence). CDR3 residues: CASVGTAVEKLFF. DNA of the CDR3: TGTGCCAGTGTGGGGACAGCCGTTGAAAAACTGTTTTTT. Full variable domain (missing parts from reference TRBV19 and TRBJ1-4): DGGITQSPKYLFRKEGQNVTLSCEQNLNHDAMYWYRQDPGQGLRLIYYSQIVNDFQKGDIAEGYSVSREKKESFPLTVTSAQKNPTAFYLCASVGTAVEKLFFGSGTQLSVL.

The gene calls are TRBV5-1 and TRBJ2-7; perhaps TRBD1 as D (6 bases). Trimming pared 4 bases from V and 5 bases from J, leaving 16 bases between. From germline, CDR1 is SGHRS and CDR2 YFSETQ. The CDR3 length is 14 residues. CDR3 loop: CASSRTETYHEQYF. CDR3 DNA sequence: TGCGCCAGCAGCAGGACAGAGACTTACCACGAGCAGTACTTC.

The V call is TRBV14, the J call TRBJ2-7; D is undetermined. V was pared by 5 bases and J by 0 bases, with 2 bases between. Germline CDR1 and CDR2: SGHDN and FVKESK. The CDR3 is made up of 11 amino acids. Here the CDR3 reads CASSSSYEQYF. CDR3 coding DNA: TGTGCCAGCAGCTCCTCCTACGAGCAGTACTTC.

The chain is built from TRBV3-1 (or the pseudogene TRBV3-2) and TRBJ2-3, with no clear D. Trimming removed 0 bases from V and 7 bases from J, with 5 bases in between. Germline loops: CDR1 LGHDT, CDR2 YNNKEL (reference sequence). CDR3 size: 12 residues. CDR3: CASSQEYYTQYF. The DNA for the CDR3 is TGTGCCAGCAGCCAAGAGTACTATACGCAGTATTTT.

This clone was recorded once. The V gene is TRBV12-3 or TRBV12-4, the J gene TRBJ2-3, with D unresolved. The ends were cut back, 3 bases at V and 6 bases at J, with 10 bases in the middle. The CDR3 length is 13 residues. The CDR3 DNA reads as TGTGCCAGCAGTTTGGGTCTCGGGGATACGCAGTATTTT. Translation: CASSLGLGDTQYF.

This rearrangement joins TRBV2 to TRBJ2-5; 7 positions match TRBD1. Germline CDR1 reads SNHLY; CDR2 reads FYNNEI. Trimming at V came to 6 bases and at J to 12 bases, leaving 13 bases not matched to a gene. The CDR3 length is 13 residues. The CDR3 sequence: CASRREADRKEYF. The CDR3 bases are TGTGCCAGCAGACGAGAGGCGGACAGGAAAGAGTACTTC.

In this sample, this clone turned up once. The chain combines TRBV7-9 with TRBJ2-1; D gene uncertain. Trimming stripped 2 bases from V and 4 bases from J, with 6 bases between. The V gene's germline CDR1 is SEHNR and CDR2 FQNEAQ (reference sequence). The CDR3 runs 13 residues. The CDR3 is CASSLLGYNEQFF. CDR3 nucleotide sequence: TGTGCCAGCAGCTTATTAGGATACAATGAGCAGTTCTTC.